This T cell receptor beta chain was obtained from a study of cytomegalovirus exposure and HLA in healthy donors. Findings and caveats of the study: Certain sequence variants were highly shared and formed a cluster, and this cluster was likely a sequencing artifact.

Note on this clone: Its antigen is currently unknown.

The germline gives CDR1 MNHNS, CDR2 SASEGT. The CDR3 has 13 amino acids. The V gene lost 8 bases and the J gene lost 4 bases, with 14 bases spanning the gap. The PCR was carried out with 60 Vbeta primers and 13 Jbeta primers. The assay was immunoSEQ multiplex PCR, and TCRdb's table has in-frame clones only and misses some. Of approximately 180,000 clones listed, 87% are singletons. The sequence was collected from a girl younger than two in good health and CMV-seronegative. Source material: PBMCs. The chain employs TRBV6-1 and TRBJ1-2, with D possibly being TRBD1 (6 bases). The CDR3 spells CASETGLGYGYTF. The CDR3 region has the DNA TGTGCCAGCGAGACAGGTTTGGGCTATGGCTACACCTTC.